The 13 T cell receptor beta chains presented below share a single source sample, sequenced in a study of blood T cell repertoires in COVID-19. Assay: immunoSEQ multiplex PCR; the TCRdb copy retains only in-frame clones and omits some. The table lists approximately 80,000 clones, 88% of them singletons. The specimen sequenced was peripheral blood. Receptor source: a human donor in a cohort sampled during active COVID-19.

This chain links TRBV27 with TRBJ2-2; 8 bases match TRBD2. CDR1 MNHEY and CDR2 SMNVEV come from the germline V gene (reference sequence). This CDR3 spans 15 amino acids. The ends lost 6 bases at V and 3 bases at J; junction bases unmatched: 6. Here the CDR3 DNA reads TGTGCCAGCAGAGAAGCGGGAGTACACACCGGGGAGCTGTTTTTT. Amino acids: CASREAGVHTGELFF.

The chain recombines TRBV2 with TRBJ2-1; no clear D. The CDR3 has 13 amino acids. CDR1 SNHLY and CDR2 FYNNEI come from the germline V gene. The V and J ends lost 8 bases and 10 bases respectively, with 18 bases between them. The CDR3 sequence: CASASKVLREQFF. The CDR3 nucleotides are TGTGCCAGCGCGTCCAAGGTCTTGAGGGAGCAGTTCTTC.

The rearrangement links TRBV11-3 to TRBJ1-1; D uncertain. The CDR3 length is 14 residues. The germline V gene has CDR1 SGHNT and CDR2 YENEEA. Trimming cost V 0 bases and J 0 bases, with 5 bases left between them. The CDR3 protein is CASSLDSLNTEAFF. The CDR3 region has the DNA TGTGCCAGCAGCTTAGATAGTTTGAACACTGAAGCTTTCTTT.

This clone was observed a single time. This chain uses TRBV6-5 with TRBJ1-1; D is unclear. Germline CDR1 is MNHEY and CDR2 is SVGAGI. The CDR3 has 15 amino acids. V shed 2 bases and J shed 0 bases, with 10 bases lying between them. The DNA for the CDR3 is TGTGCCAGCAGTTACATGGATGACATGAACACTGAAGCTTTCTTT. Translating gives CASSYMDDMNTEAFF.

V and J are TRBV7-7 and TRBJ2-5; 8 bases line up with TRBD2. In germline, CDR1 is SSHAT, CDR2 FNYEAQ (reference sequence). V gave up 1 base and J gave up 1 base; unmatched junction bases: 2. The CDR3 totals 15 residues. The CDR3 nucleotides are TGTGCCAGCAGCTTAGGGACTAGCAGCCAAGAGACCCAGTACTTC. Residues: CASSLGTSSQETQYF. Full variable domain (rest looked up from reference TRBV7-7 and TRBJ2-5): GAGVSQSPRYKVTKRGQDVTLRCDPISSHATLYWYQQALGQGPEFLTYFNYEAQPDKSGLPSDRFSAERPEGSISTLTIQRTEQRDSAMYRCASSLGTSSQETQYFGPGTRLLVL.

DNA of the CDR3: TGTGCCAGCAGCCCCGCGGGACAGGGTAGAGATGGCTACACCTTC. Amino acids: CASSPAGQGRDGYTF. The chain combines TRBV11-1 with TRBJ1-2; 9 bases map to TRBD1. The CDR3 length is 15 residues. CDR1 is SGHAT, CDR2 FQDESV, per germline (reference sequence). The trim removed 5 bases at V and 6 bases at J, leaving 10 bases unmatched.

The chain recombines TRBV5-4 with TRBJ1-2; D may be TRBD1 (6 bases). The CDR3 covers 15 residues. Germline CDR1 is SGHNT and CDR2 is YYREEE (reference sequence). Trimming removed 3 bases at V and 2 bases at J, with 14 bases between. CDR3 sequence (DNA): TGTGCCAGCAGCTCCAAGGACAGAGGAAACTATGGCTACACCTTC. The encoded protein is CASSSKDRGNYGYTF.

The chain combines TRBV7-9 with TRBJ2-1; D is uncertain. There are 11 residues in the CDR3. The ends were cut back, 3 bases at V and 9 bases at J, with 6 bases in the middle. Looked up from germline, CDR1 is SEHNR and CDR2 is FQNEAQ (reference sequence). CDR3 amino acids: CASSLVSEQFF. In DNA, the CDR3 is TGTGCCAGCAGCTTGGTCAGTGAGCAGTTCTTC. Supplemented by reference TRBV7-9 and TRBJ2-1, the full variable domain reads DTGVSQNPRHKITKRGQNVTFRCDPISEHNRLYWYRQTLGQGPEFLTYFQNEAQLEKSRLLSDRFSAERPKGSFSTLEIQRTEQGDSAMYLCASSLVSEQFFGPGTRLTVL.

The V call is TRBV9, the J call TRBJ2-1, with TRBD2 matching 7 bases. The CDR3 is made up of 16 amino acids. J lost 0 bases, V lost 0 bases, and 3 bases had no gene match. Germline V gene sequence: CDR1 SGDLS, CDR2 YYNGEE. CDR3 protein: CASSVVGGGSYNEQFF. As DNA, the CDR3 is TGTGCCAGCAGCGTAGTAGGCGGGGGCTCCTACAATGAGCAGTTCTTC.

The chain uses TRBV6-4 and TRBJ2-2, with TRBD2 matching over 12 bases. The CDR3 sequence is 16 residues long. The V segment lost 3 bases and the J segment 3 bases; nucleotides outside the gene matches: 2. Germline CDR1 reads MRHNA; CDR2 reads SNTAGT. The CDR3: CASSDRLAGDTGELFF. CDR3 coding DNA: TGTGCCAGCAGTGATCGACTAGCGGGAGACACCGGGGAGCTGTTTTTT.

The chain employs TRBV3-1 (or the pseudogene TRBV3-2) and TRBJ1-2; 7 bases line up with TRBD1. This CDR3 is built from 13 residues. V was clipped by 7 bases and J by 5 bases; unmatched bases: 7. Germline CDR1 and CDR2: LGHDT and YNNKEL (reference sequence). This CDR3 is CASKPGQSYGYTF. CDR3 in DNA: TGTGCCAGCAAACCGGGACAGAGTTATGGCTACACCTTC.

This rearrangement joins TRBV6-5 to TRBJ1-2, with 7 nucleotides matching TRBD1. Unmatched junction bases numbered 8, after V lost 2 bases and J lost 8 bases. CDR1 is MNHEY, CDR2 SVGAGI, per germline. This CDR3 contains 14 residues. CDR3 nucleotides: TGTGCCAGCAGTTACGGAGACAGGGCTCAGGGCTACACCTTC. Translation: CASSYGDRAQGYTF.

The CDR3 region has the DNA TGTGCCAGCAGGACGGGACTAGCCAGCGGGAGGTTGTCCGGGGAGCTGTTTTTT. It encodes CASRTGLASGRLSGELFF. V is TRBV28 and J is TRBJ2-2, with 9 nucleotides matching TRBD2. The germline V gene encodes CDR1 MDHEN and CDR2 SYDVKM. This CDR3 contains 18 residues. Trimming took 6 bases from V and 6 from J; bases not matched to a gene: 17.